A single sample is the source of the 14 T cell receptor beta chains below, sequenced in a study of cytomegalovirus exposure and HLA in healthy donors. Amplification used 60 Vbeta primers and 13 Jbeta primers. Sequencing was performed with immunoSEQ multiplex PCR; in TCRdb, only in-frame clones are kept and a portion is missing. The sample contains some 170,000 clones, roughly 80% of which appear only once. The sample taken for sequencing was PBMCs. The receptor set was obtained from a man aged 30 to 45 in good health and CMV-seropositive.

V is TRBV11-2 and J is TRBJ1-4; 11 bases agree with TRBD1. The CDR3 runs 15 residues. Germline V gene sequence: CDR1 SGHAT, CDR2 FQNNGV. J was trimmed by 6 bases and V by 6 bases; bases with no gene match: 6. The CDR3 bases are TGTGCCAGCAGACCTAGGACAGGGGGCTATGAAAAACTGTTTTTT. It yields the protein CASRPRTGGYEKLFF.

In regard to this clone: Other DNA variants within this sample encode the same CDR3. The V call is TRBV5-1, the J call TRBJ2-5; TRBD1 matches at 10 bases. Germline assignment: CDR1 SGHRS and CDR2 YFSETQ. V was pared by 6 bases and J by 3 bases, with 5 bases of the junction left unmatched. The CDR3 spans 14 residues. The CDR3, as DNA: TGCGCCAGCAAGCTCGGGACAGGGGAAGAGACCCAGTACTTC. It encodes CASKLGTGEETQYF.

The V and J genes are TRBV7-9 and TRBJ2-2, with D possibly being TRBD1 (6 bases). This CDR3 has 15 residues. V gave up 5 bases and J gave up 2 bases, with 12 bases separating them. The germline CDR1 and CDR2 sequences are SEHNR and FQNEAQ (reference sequence). As DNA, the CDR3 is TGTGCCAGCAGCCCACGGACAGCAAACACCGGGGAGCTGTTTTTT. Its protein is CASSPRTANTGELFF.

The chain couples TRBV28 to TRBJ2-7, with D hard to call. Trimming removed 7 bases at V and 3 bases at J, with 13 bases between. CDR1 is MDHEN and CDR2 is SYDVKM in the germline V gene. The CDR3 totals 13 residues. The CDR3 loop is CASTLPTHYEQYF. CDR3 DNA sequence: TGTGCCAGCACCCTTCCCACTCACTACGAGCAGTACTTC.

The chain carries TRBV6-6 and TRBJ2-3, with 7 bases fitting TRBD1. V shed 10 bases, J shed 1 base, and the junction held 2 bases outside the gene matches. Germline V gene lookup returns CDR1 MNHNY and CDR2 SVGAGI (reference sequence). The CDR3 spans 12 residues. The chain's CDR3 is CAIGTGTDTQYF. In DNA, the CDR3 is TGTGCCATAGGGACAGGCACAGATACGCAGTATTTT.

The rearrangement uses TRBV27 and TRBJ2-2; TRBD2 agrees at 9 bases. CDR3 length equals 16 residues. CDR1 is MNHEY, CDR2 SMNVEV, per germline (reference sequence). J was trimmed by 5 bases and V by 0 bases; bases with no gene match: 4. The CDR3 region is CASSLSAGGGTGELFF. CDR3 DNA: TGTGCCAGCAGTTTATCAGCGGGGGGTGGAACCGGGGAGCTGTTTTTT.

This sequence joins TRBV29-1 and TRBJ2-7, with D maybe TRBD1 (6 bases). This CDR3 is 13 amino acids long. Between the trimmed V and J ends, which lost 6 bases and 2 bases, there was a span of 14 bases. Germline CDR1 SQVTM, CDR2 ANQGSEA. The CDR3 protein is CSVLGHTAYEQYF. The CDR3 DNA sequence: TGCAGCGTCCTGGGACACACGGCCTACGAGCAGTACTTC.

V usage is TRBV5-5 and J usage is TRBJ2-7; D is uncertain. Trimming shortened V by 4 bases and J by 6 bases, and 11 bases separated the two germline ends. CDR1 is SGHKS, CDR2 YYEKEE, per germline (reference sequence). The CDR3 is made up of 12 amino acids. The CDR3 reads CASSRHPLEQYF. CDR3 DNA: TGTGCCAGCAGCAGACACCCTCTCGAGCAGTACTTC.

V usage is TRBV19 and J usage is TRBJ2-3; TRBD2 agrees at 11 bases. This CDR3 is built from 15 residues. The V gene's germline CDR1 is LNHDA and CDR2 SQIVND (reference sequence). Losses at the gene ends were 5 bases for V and 4 bases for J; bases not matched to a gene: 5. The CDR3 loop reads CASSRSGGEADTQYF. The CDR3 DNA reads as TGTGCCAGTAGTCGTAGCGGGGGGGAAGCAGATACGCAGTATTTT.

This clone was seen more than once but under ten times. V gene TRBV28 combines with J gene TRBJ1-5; D is ambiguous. The germline gives CDR1 MDHEN, CDR2 SYDVKM. The CDR3 contains 15 residues. The V end lost 3 bases, the J end lost 4 bases, and 13 bases lay between the germline ends. CDR3 protein: CASSFPLGGNQPQHF. The CDR3 DNA reads as TGTGCCAGCAGTTTCCCTCTAGGTGGGAATCAGCCCCAGCATTTT. The full variable domain, with the rest looked up from reference TRBV28 and TRBJ1-5, is DVKVTQSSRYLVKRTGEKVFLECVQDMDHENMFWYRQDPGLGLRLIYFSYDVKMKEKGDIPEGYSVSREKKERFSLILESASTNQTSMYLCASSFPLGGNQPQHFGDGTRLSIL.

This clone came up a few times. The J gene is TRBJ1-5, the V gene TRBV2; 7 nucleotides align to TRBD1. The CDR3 contains 13 residues. V gave up 6 bases and J gave up 1 base; unmatched junction bases: 0. From germline, CDR1 is SNHLY and CDR2 FYNNEI. The CDR3 bases are TGTGCCAGCAGGGGACAGAGCAATCAGCCCCAGCATTTT. Protein sequence: CASRGQSNQPQHF.

CDR3 DNA sequence: TGTGCCACCAGCATACAGGGGAGCCAAGAGACCCAGTACTTC. Translating it yields CATSIQGSQETQYF. The rearrangement joins TRBV15 to TRBJ2-5, with TRBD1 matching over 7 bases. Germline V gives CDR1 LNHNV, CDR2 YYDKDF (reference sequence). The CDR3 length is 14 residues. J was trimmed by 1 base and V by 4 bases; bases with no gene match: 3.

The chain employs TRBV19 and TRBJ2-1, with D possibly TRBD1 on 6 matching bases. The germline gives CDR1 LNHDA, CDR2 SQIVND (reference sequence). The CDR3 contains 12 residues. Trimming stripped 4 bases from V and 7 bases from J, with 8 bases between. For the CDR3, the DNA is TGTGCCAGTAGTAACAGGGAGAATGAGCAGTTCTTC. Its protein product is CASSNRENEQFF.

This clone has more than one count but fewer than ten. V and J are TRBV4-3 and TRBJ1-2; D possibly corresponds to TRBD1 (6 bases). V lost 0 bases and J 2 bases, leaving 16 bases between the germline ends. Germline CDR1 and CDR2: LGHNA and YSLEER. There are 17 residues in the CDR3. The CDR3 DNA reads as TGCGCCAGCAGCCAAGACCTATTCGACAGGTACAACTATGGCTACACCTTC. Residues: CASSQDLFDRYNYGYTF.